This T cell receptor beta chain was retrieved from a study of blood T cell repertoires in COVID-19. This clone came up once. Germline V lookup: CDR1 LGHDT, CDR2 YNNKEL (reference sequence). CDR3 length: 14 residues. Trimming took 4 bases from V and 4 from J, leaving 11 bases between them. Measured with immunoSEQ multiplex PCR; TCRdb has only the in-frame clones, and not every one. Of about 64,000 clones listed, around 85% are singletons. The receptor was isolated from a man aged 40-49 years with acute or convalescent COVID-19. V and J are TRBV3-1 (or the pseudogene TRBV3-2) and TRBJ1-3; a possible D gene is TRBD1 (5 bases). Sequencing was performed on peripheral blood. The CDR3 nucleotides read TGTGCCAGCAGCCGTCAGGGCTTCGGAAACACCATATATTTT. Translated: CASSRQGFGNTIYF.